This T cell receptor (beta chain) was found in a study of regulatory T cells in long-lasting Graves disease. Construction of the TCR beta libraries employed iRepertoire HTBI primers in conjunction with Arm-PCR of CDR3 regions. TCRdb re-called the multiplex PCR reads with MiXCR, one entry per CDR3 protein. The data show hundreds of thousands of distinct CDR3 sequences, around 15% seen once. Time point defined: newly diagnosed GD, antithyroid drugs for less than 3 months. Extracted RNA from PBMCs served as the source of the TCR library. The diagnosis of Graves' disease used American Thyroid Association guidelines. A volume of around 8.7 milliliters of peripheral blood was collected in EDTA tubes. In this sample, this clonotype turned up many times. This specimen consisted of peripheral blood mononuclear cells (PBMCs), obtained at new diagnosis, from a patient treated with antithyroid drugs. The receptor's source is a female donor with Graves disease.

The CDR3 is CASSPNPGQGGNEQFF. The CDR3 DNA sequence: TGCGCCAGCAGCCCGAATCCGGGACAGGGGGGCAATGAGCAGTTCTTC. V is TRBV5-1 and J is TRBJ2-1, with 11 bases fitting TRBD1. J gave up 6 bases and V 4 bases, and 9 bases lay outside the gene matches. CDR1 is SGHRS, CDR2 YFSETQ, per germline. The CDR3 length is 16 residues.